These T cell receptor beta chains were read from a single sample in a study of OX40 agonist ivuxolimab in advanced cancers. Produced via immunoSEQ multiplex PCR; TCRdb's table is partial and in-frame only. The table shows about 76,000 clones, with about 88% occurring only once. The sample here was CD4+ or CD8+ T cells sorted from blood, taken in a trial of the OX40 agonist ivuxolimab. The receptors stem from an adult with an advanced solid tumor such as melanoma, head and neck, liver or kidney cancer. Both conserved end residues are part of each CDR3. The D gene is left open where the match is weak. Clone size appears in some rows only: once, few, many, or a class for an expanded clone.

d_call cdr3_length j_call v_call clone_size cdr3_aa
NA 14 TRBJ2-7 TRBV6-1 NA CASSAVGTAYEQYF
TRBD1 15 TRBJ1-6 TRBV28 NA CASSLSGQDNSPLHF
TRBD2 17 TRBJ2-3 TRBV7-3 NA CASSLTVSGGGPDTQYF
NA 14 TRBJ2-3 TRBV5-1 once CASSLWGQGDTQYF
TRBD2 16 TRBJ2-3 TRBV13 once CASSLKAGVRTDTQYF
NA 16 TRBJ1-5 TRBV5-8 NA CASSPRGRNSNQPQHF
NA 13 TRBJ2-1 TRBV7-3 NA CASSKGTFDEQFF
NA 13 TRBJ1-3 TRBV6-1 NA CASRSNTGNTIYF
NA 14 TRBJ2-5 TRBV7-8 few CASSLSQTKETQYF
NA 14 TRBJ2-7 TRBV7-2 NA CASSLVKTAYEQYF
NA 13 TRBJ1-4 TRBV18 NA CASSPPPGEKLFF
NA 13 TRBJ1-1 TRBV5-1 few CASSLDTYGEAFF
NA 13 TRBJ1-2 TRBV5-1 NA CASSLGGNYGYTF
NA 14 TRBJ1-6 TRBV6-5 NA CASSRDQGNSPLHF
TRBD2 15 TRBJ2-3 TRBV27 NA CASSLGGGGFDTQYF
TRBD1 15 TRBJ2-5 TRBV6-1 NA CASSEGTGRQETQYF
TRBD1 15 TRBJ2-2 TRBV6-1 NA CASSGGTGATGELFF
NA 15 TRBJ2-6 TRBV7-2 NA CASSLVSDGANVLTF
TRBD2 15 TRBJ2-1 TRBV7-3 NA CASSNLAGSYNEQFF
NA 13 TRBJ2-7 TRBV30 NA CAWSPERTYEQYF
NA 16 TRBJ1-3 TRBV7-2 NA CASSFVGGNSGNTIYF
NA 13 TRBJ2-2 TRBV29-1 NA CSVDTASSGELFF
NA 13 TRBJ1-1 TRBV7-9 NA CASSRTPDSEAFF
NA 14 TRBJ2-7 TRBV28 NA CASSPTGSAYEQYF
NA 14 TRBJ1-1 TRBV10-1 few CASSESSLNTEAFF
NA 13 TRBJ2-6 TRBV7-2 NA CASRISGANVLTF
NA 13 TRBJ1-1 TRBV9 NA CASSLGSNTEAFF
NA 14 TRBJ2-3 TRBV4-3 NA CASSQDGVLDTQYF
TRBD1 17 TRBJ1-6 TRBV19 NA CASSLSHRGVYNSPLHF
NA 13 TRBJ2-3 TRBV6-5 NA CASSYRGPDTQYF
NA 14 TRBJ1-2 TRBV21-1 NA CASSKGKGRSGYTF
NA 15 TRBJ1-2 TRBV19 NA CASSVQYHSNYGYTF
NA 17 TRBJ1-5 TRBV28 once CASSLGTFSGSNQPQHF
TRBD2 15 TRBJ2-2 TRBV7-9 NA CASSVGTSPTGELFF
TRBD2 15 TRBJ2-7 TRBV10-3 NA CAISETSGGAGEQYF
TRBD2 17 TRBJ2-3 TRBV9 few CASSVGLGGGFTDTQYF
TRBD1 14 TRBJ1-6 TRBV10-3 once CAISSRGTESPLHF
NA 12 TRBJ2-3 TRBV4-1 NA CASSQETDTQYF
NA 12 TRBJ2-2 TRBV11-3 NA CASSLGAGELFF
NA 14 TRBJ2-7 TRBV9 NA CASSVEGGLYEQYF
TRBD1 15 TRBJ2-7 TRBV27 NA CASSLAQGATYEQYF
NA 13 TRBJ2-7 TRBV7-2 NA CASSSLGGVEQYF
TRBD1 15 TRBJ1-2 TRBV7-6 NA CASSPGTASNYGYTF
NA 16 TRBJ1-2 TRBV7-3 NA CASSLTKTVANYGYTF
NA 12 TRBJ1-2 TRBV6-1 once CASRMGGEGYTF
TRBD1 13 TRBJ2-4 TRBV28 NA CATGTGDLDIQYF
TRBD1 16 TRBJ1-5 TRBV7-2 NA CASSLFGTGSNQPQHF
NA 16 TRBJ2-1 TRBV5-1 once CASSPPGTRAYNEQFF
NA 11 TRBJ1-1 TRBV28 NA CASSANTEAFF
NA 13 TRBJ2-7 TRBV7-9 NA CASSLAGSYEQYF